The 7 T cell receptor beta chains below come from one sample, sequenced in a study of shared clonotypes between healthy human individuals. The data were produced by immunoSEQ multiplex PCR, yet TCRdb's version contains in-frame clones alone and is incomplete. The repertoire holds about 380,000 clones, with roughly 96% as singletons. Sequencing input: memory CD8+ T cells sorted from blood. Subset given: CD45RO+ cells pooled with CCR7-negative TemRA cells. The origin of the receptors is a man aged 25-45 years in good health.

The chain carries TRBV11-2 and TRBJ2-1; D unclear. The CDR3 totals 13 residues. CDR1 is SGHAT and CDR2 is FQNNGV in the germline V gene. Trimming stripped 0 bases from V and 3 bases from J, with 3 bases between. The CDR3 DNA reads as TGTGCCAGCAGCTTAGAACTCTACAATGAGCAGTTCTTC. Its protein product is CASSLELYNEQFF.

The chain combines TRBV6-4 with TRBJ2-7, with 11 bases that match TRBD2. CDR1 and CDR2 (germline): MRHNA, SNTAGT. The CDR3 contains 21 residues. Germline trimming cut 0 bases from V and 6 bases from J; bases unmatched to any gene: 22. CDR3: CASSDSKFVRTSGSSRGEQYF. CDR3 DNA sequence: TGTGCCAGCAGTGACTCGAAGTTTGTACGAACTAGCGGGAGTTCCCGGGGCGAGCAGTACTTC.

This clone was recorded a few times. The sample contains more than one DNA sequence encoding this CDR3. In nucleotides, the CDR3 is TGCGCCAGCAGCTTGGTGGCGGGTAGCACAGATACGCAGTATTTT. This gives the protein CASSLVAGSTDTQYF. The J gene is TRBJ2-3, the V gene TRBV5-1; D might be TRBD2 (5 bases). This CDR3 is 15 amino acids long. The germline CDR1 and CDR2 sequences are SGHRS and YFSETQ. Trimming pared 0 bases from V and 0 bases from J, leaving 8 bases between.

The CDR3 region has the DNA TGTGCCAGTCACAAGCCCGGGACTCTCACCGGGGAGCTGTTTTTT. Its protein is CASHKPGTLTGELFF. V usage is TRBV19 and J usage is TRBJ2-2; tentatively, D is TRBD2 (6 bases). The V end lost 8 bases, the J end lost 4 bases, and 17 bases lay between the germline ends. The CDR3 is 15 residues long. Germline V gene data show CDR1 as LNHDA and CDR2 as SQIVND (reference sequence).

This clone was counted once. In nucleotides, the CDR3 is TGTGCCAGCAGTGCGCGGACAGGGTGGGGAAACACCATATATTTT. It codes for CASSARTGWGNTIYF. This rearrangement joins TRBV28 to TRBJ1-3, with 8 bases lining up with TRBD1. CDR3 length equals 15 residues. Looked up from germline, CDR1 is MDHEN and CDR2 is SYDVKM. Unmatched junction bases numbered 7, after V lost 5 bases and J lost 4 bases. Using reference TRBV28 and TRBJ1-3 for the parts outside the CDR3, the full variable domain is DVKVTQSSRYLVKRTGEKVFLECVQDMDHENMFWYRQDPGLGLRLIYFSYDVKMKEKGDIPEGYSVSREKKERFSLILESASTNQTSMYLCASSARTGWGNTIYFGEGSWLTVV.

CDR3 residues: CAWSGWDRGNEQYF. In nucleotides, the CDR3 is TGTGCCTGGAGTGGGTGGGACAGGGGAAACGAGCAGTACTTC. The gene calls are TRBV30 and TRBJ2-7, with 10 bases identical to TRBD1. With 1 base clipped from V and 5 bases from J, the junction kept 5 bases outside the gene matches. This CDR3 region has 14 residues. Germline lookup yields CDR1 GTSNPN and CDR2 SVGIG (reference sequence).

The chain carries TRBV15 and TRBJ2-3; no definite D call. Trimming took 3 bases from V and 0 from J, leaving 7 bases between them. This CDR3 has 14 amino acids. CDR1 and CDR2 from the germline V gene are LNHNV and YYDKDF (reference sequence). This CDR3 is CATSRKVSTDTQYF. The DNA of the CDR3 is TGTGCCACCAGCAGGAAAGTAAGCACAGATACGCAGTATTTT.